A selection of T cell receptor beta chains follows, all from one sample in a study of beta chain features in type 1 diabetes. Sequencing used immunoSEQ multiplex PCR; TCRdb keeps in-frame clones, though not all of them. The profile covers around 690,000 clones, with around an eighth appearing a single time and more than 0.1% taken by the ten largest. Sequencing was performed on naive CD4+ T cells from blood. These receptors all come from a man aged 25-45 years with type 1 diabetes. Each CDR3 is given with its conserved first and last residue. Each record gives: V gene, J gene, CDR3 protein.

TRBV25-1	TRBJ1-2	CASSGPAAGYTF
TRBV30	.	CAWSGGASYEQYF
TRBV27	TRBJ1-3	CASSLSQGVSNTIYF
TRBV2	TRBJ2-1	CASSERGASYNEQFF
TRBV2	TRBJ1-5	CASSNGQGWSQPQHF
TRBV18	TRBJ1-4	CASSPNQGSNEKLFF
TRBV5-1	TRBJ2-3	CASSLFSAGTDTQYF
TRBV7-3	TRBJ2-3	CASSLNGGTDTQYF
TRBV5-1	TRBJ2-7	CASSPQGAYEQYF
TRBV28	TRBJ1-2	CASSFPPGGRGYTF
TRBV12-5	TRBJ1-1	CASGRTGETEAFF
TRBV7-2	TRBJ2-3	CASSLQARRGADTQYF
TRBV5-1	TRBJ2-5	CASSWGLAGATYQETQYF
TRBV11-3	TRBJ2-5	CASSIGTSQETQYF
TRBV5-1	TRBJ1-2	CASSLQGSYGYTF
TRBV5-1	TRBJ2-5	CASSLGLAKETQYF
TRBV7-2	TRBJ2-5	CASSLETQYF
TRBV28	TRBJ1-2	CASSQPGQGAGGYTF
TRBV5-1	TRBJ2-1	CASSRSESSYNEQFF
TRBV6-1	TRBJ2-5	CASCSGQGGQETQYF
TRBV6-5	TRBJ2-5	CASSITGLETQYF
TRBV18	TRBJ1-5	CASSGQVNQPQHF
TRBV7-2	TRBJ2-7	CASTRDLGPYEQYF
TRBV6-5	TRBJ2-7	CASTSGTGGYEQYF
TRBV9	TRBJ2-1	CASSARPSGTGAVDEQFF
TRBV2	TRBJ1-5	CASTGTGIGSQHF
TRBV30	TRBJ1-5	CAWSVGGGRVQPQHF
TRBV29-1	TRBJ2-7	CSVGPLWAGSSYEQYF
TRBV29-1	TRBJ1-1	CSVLPGQGLTEAFF
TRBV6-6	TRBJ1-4	CASRRQGATNEKLFF
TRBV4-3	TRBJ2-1	CASSQEIGRAGNEQFF
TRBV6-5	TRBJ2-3	CASRYSGTKGHTQYF
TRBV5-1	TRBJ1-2	CASSERYYGYTF
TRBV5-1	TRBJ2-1	CASSRGTTVYNEQFF
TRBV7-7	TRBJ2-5	CASSLTWGEETQYF
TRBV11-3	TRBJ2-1	CASSVGSGNNEQFF
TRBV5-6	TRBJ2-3	CASSLGQGSTDTQYF
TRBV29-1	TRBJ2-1	CSVRRLVHNEQFF
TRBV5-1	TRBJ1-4	CASRIGILTNEKLFF
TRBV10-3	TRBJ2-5	CAISESLAAAPETQYF
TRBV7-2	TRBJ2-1	CASSPRTSHYNEQFF
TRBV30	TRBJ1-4	CAWSGQGMDEKLFF
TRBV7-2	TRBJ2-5	CASSLSETQYF
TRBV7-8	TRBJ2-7	CASSWTGNEQYF
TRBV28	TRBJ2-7	CASSLLGQNYEQYF
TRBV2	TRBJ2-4	CASSAGTVKNIQYF
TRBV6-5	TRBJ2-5	CASSYSKRRETQYF
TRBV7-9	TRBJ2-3	CASSPSTAGTQYF
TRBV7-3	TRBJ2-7	CAGQAGGEEQYF
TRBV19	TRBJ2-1	CASGNSDRGPSEQFF